These 14 T cell receptor beta chains came from one sample sequenced in a study of post-analysis software for immune sequencing data. Findings and caveats of the study: Patients carried roughly 5 TRBV segments more frequently than controls did, and TRBV5-6, TRBV5-1 and TRBV20-1 were among them.

Prepared libraries of TCR beta cDNA carried unique molecular identifiers. Using its own MiXCR run on the PCR reads, TCRdb lists one record per CDR3 protein. The table shows around 770,000 distinct CDR3 sequences, with around 45% occurring only once. These receptors lack a known antigen. The sample was blood. The source is a girl between 10 and 17 years old with multiple sclerosis.

The chain has TRBV2 and TRBJ1-2, with D tentatively TRBD1 (5 bases). The CDR3 length is 11 residues. Germline V gives CDR1 SNHLY, CDR2 FYNNEI. Trimming removed 11 bases from V and 4 bases from J, with 11 bases in between. CDR3 coding DNA: TGTGCCCGCTGGGACGTCTATGGCTACACCTTC. This translates into CARWDVYGYTF.

This sequence joins TRBV7-3 and TRBJ2-3, with 11 bases identical to TRBD2. Trimming cost V 5 bases and J 2 bases; bases outside gene matches: 9. This CDR3 contains 17 residues. Germline V lookup: CDR1 SGHTA, CDR2 FQGTGA. CDR3 region: CASSPTGTSGYTDTQYF. The CDR3 DNA follows: TGTGCCAGCAGCCCAACCGGGACTAGCGGATACACAGATACGCAGTATTTT.

The chain has TRBV21-1 and TRBJ2-7; the table names TRBD2, a call not compared with the DNA. TRBV21-1 is listed as a pseudogene. The CDR3 is made up of 20 amino acids. The CDR3 sequence: CASSPYGASGRAEAPYEQYF. CDR3 bases: TGTGCCAGCAGCCCCTACGGGGCTAGCGGGAGGGCCGAAGCCCCCTACGAGCAGTACTTC.

As regards this clonotype: Germline is not matched at one junction end, which may reflect a read error. The V gene is TRBV24-1, the J gene TRBJ2-1; D unresolved. CDR3 length equals 13 residues. The V gene's germline CDR1 is KGHDR and CDR2 SFDVKD. CDR3 sequence (DNA): TGTGCCACCAGTGCTTTGGCCTACAATGAGCAGTTCTTC. Amino acid sequence: CATSALAYNEQFF.

A note on this clonotype: Germline and junction disagree at one end, which may indicate a read error. The chain joins TRBV2 to TRBJ2-3, with 11 bases that match TRBD1. The CDR3 runs 15 residues. Germline V gene lookup returns CDR1 SNHLY and CDR2 FYNNEI. The CDR3 DNA reads TGTGCTAGCAGTGCTCGGACAGGGGGCAGAGATACGCAGTATTTT. Its protein is CASSARTGGRDTQYF.

V gene TRBV19 combines with J gene TRBJ1-4; perhaps TRBD1 as D (6 bases). The ends were cut back, 8 bases at V and 3 bases at J, with 10 bases in the middle. Germline loops: CDR1 LNHDA, CDR2 SQIVND (reference sequence). There are 13 residues in the CDR3. As DNA, the CDR3 is TGTGCCAGTTCACAGGGATCTAATGAAAAACTGTTTTTT. Protein sequence: CASSQGSNEKLFF.

Concerning this clonotype itself: One end of the junction fails to match germline, which may point to a read error. The chain employs TRBV12-3 or TRBV12-4 and TRBJ2-4; a possible D gene is TRBD2 (6 bases). This CDR3 region has 17 residues. The CDR3 spells CASTGRSGELARNIQYF. The CDR3 DNA reads TGTGCCAGCACAGGGCGTAGCGGAGAATTAGCCAGAAACATTCAGTACTTC.

The rearrangement links TRBV7-6 to TRBJ2-5; D might be TRBD1 (6 bases). This CDR3 spans 15 amino acids. Trimming took off 5 bases at V and 5 bases at J, with 18 bases between the two ends. CDR1 and CDR2 (germline): SGHVS, FNYEAQ. For the CDR3, the DNA is TGTGCCAGCAGCACGGACAGATCACGGATTGAGACCCAGTACTTC. It codes for CASSTDRSRIETQYF.

The V and J genes are TRBV3-1 and TRBJ1-5; tentatively, D is TRBD1 (5 bases). CDR1 is LGHDT and CDR2 is YNNKEL in the germline V gene (reference sequence). The CDR3 is made up of 13 amino acids. V was shortened by 10 bases and J by 3 bases, with 13 bases between the two germline ends. As DNA, the CDR3 is TGTGCCACCAAGCCGGGGCACAATCAGCCCCAGCATTTT. It specifies CATKPGHNQPQHF.

This rearrangement joins TRBV5-1 to TRBJ2-4; 7 bases agree with TRBD1. The DNA end lines up better with TRBJ2-7; the J call may be wrong. Germline loops: CDR1 SGHRS, CDR2 YFSETQ. CDR3 length equals 14 residues. The chain's CDR3 is CASSLDKGAYEQYF. In nucleotides, the CDR3 is TGCGCCAGCAGCTTGGATAAGGGGGCTTACGAGCAGTACTTC.

This clonotype was counted many times. The rearrangement links TRBV27 to TRBJ2-1; no definite D call. This CDR3 is 13 amino acids long. Germline V CDR1 and CDR2: MNHEY, SMNVEV (reference sequence). Trimming removed 5 bases from V and 4 bases from J, with 9 bases in between. CDR3 loop: CASSESSYNEQFF. The CDR3 coding sequence is TGTGCCAGCAGTGAGTCTAGTTACAATGAGCAGTTCTTC.

The V gene is TRBV28, the J gene TRBJ2-3, with 8 bases matching TRBD1. The CDR3 is 15 amino acids. V trimming: 6 bases; J trimming: 1 base; junction bases outside the gene matches: 6. Per germline, CDR1 MDHEN and CDR2 SYDVKM. In DNA form, the CDR3 reads TGTGCCAGCAGGCCCCCGGGACAGGGCACAGATACGCAGTATTTT. Protein: CASRPPGQGTDTQYF.

In this sample, this clonotype turned up a few times. This chain uses TRBV12-3 or TRBV12-4 with TRBJ1-2; weak D call: TRBD1 (6 bases). Trimming took 3 bases from V and 4 from J, leaving 9 bases between them. The CDR3 loop spans 13 amino acids. CDR3 nucleotides: TGTGCCAGCAGTTTCGGACAGCTCTATGGCTACACCTTC. Translating gives CASSFGQLYGYTF.

The chain is built from TRBV20-1 and TRBJ2-7; no clear D gene. The J call may be incorrect, as the DNA end agrees better with TRBJ2-5. Per germline, CDR1 DFQATT and CDR2 SNEGSKA (reference sequence). The CDR3 length is 13 residues. In DNA form, the CDR3 reads TGCAGTGCTAGAGGTTGGCTAGGAGAGACCCAGTACTTC. As protein: CSARGWLGETQYF.